A selection of T cell receptor beta chains follows, all from one sample in a study of blood T cell repertoires in COVID-19. Data came from immunoSEQ multiplex PCR; TCRdb stores just in-frame clones and leaves some out. The table has roughly 120,000 clones, nearly 90% seen once. The sample taken for sequencing was peripheral blood. These TCRs come from a human donor in a cohort sampled during active COVID-19. The CDR3 runs from the conserved cysteine through the conserved F or W. The D gene is left open where the match is weak. Part of the rows lack a size; the others show once, few, many or a class for expanded clones.

TRBJ1-5 | NA | TRBV29-1 | NA | TGCAGCGTCAGACAGGGCAATCAGCCCCAGCATTTT | CSVRQGNQPQHF
TRBJ2-3 | NA | TRBV10-1 | once | TGCGCCAGCAGTGAGTCGTCGGGGGAGACAGATACGCAGTATTTT | CASSESSGETDTQYF
TRBJ1-4 | TRBD1 | TRBV18 | few | TGTGCCAGCTCACCGGGACAGGAGACGAATGAAAAACTGTTTTTT | CASSPGQETNEKLFF
TRBJ2-7 | TRBD2 | TRBV28 | NA | TGTGCCAGCAGGAATAGCGGGATAGGTACTGACGAGCAGTACTTC | CASRNSGIGTDEQYF
TRBJ1-6 | NA | TRBV27 | once | TGTGCCAGCAGTTTCCGGGACACCCTCAGCTCCTATAATTCACCCCTCCACTTT | CASSFRDTLSSYNSPLHF
TRBJ1-1 | NA | TRBV5-1 | NA | TGCGCCAGCAGCTTGGCCGAGGGAGCCACTGAAGCTTTCTTT | CASSLAEGATEAFF
TRBJ2-1 | TRBD2 | TRBV30 | NA | TGTGCCTGGAGTGTTGGGCTGACTAGCGGGGGACACAATGAGCAGTTCTTC | CAWSVGLTSGGHNEQFF
TRBJ2-4 | NA | TRBV4-3 | few | TGCGCCAGCAGCCAAGACGAGTACTTC | CASSQDEYF
TRBJ1-1 | NA | TRBV11-2 | NA | TGTGCCAGCAGCTTAGGCCAGAACATAATACCTCGTACCGCTGAAGCTTTCTTT | CASSLGQNIIPRTAEAFF
TRBJ1-2 | NA | TRBV6-6 | NA | TGTGCCAGCAGTTTCCTGGACACTTACTATGGCTACACCTTC | CASSFLDTYYGYTF
TRBJ2-7 | TRBD1 | TRBV19 | once | TGTGCCAGTAGTATTGAGATCGGGACAGGGGTCTACGAGCAGTACTTC | CASSIEIGTGVYEQYF
TRBJ2-7 | TRBD2 | TRBV11-2 | many | TGTGCCAGCAGCTCCTTACTAGCGGGAGGGCCCTCCTACGAGCAGTACTTC | CASSSLLAGGPSYEQYF
TRBJ1-4 | NA | TRBV6-5 | NA | TGTGCCAGCAGTTACGCAGGGTCGAACGAAAAACTGTTTTTT | CASSYAGSNEKLFF
TRBJ2-3 | TRBD2 | TRBV2 | few | TGTGCCAGCAGTGAAGGGGGACTAGCGGTTAGCACAGATACGCAGTATTTT | CASSEGGLAVSTDTQYF
TRBJ2-2 | NA | TRBV5-1 | NA | TGCGCCAGCAGCTTGTTCGGCCAGGGGTTATCCGGGGAGCTGTTTTTT | CASSLFGQGLSGELFF
TRBJ2-7 | NA | TRBV27 | NA | TGTGCCAGCAGGTCCCAGGGGGAGCAGTACTTC | CASRSQGEQYF
TRBJ2-1 | TRBD2 | TRBV19 | NA | TGTGCCAGTAGTATCCGGACTAGCGGGAGCTACAATGAGCAGTTCTTC | CASSIRTSGSYNEQFF
TRBJ2-7 | NA | TRBV12-3/TRBV12-4 | NA | TGTGCCAGCAGTTTGGGGGACATCTACGAGCAGTACTTC | CASSLGDIYEQYF
TRBJ1-1 | NA | TRBV10-3 | NA | TGTGCCATCAGTGAGCGGGGGGCGGTGAACACTGAAGCTTTCTTT | CAISERGAVNTEAFF
TRBJ1-4 | NA | TRBV6-6 | NA | TGTGCCAGCAGTAGTCCCGGGGTTAGTGAAAAACTGTTTTTT | CASSSPGVSEKLFF
TRBJ1-2 | NA | TRBV6-5 | once | TGTGCCAGCACTCGGGAAGGGAACTATGGCTACACCTTC | CASTREGNYGYTF
TRBJ2-1 | TRBD2 | TRBV7-2 | NA | TGTGCCAGCAGCCCCAGGACTAGCGGCGGGGAGCAGTTCTTC | CASSPRTSGGEQFF
TRBJ1-2 | TRBD1 | TRBV5-1 | once | TGCGCCAGCAGCGCCGGGACAGGGGCATCCCGGGGCTACACCTTC | CASSAGTGASRGYTF
TRBJ1-1 | NA | TRBV19 | NA | TGTGCCAGTAATACGGTGGTAAACACTGAAGCTTTCTTT | CASNTVVNTEAFF
TRBJ2-5 | TRBD2 | TRBV9 | NA | TGTGCCAGCAGCGAAGGCGGGGGAGGGGAGACCCAGTACTTC | CASSEGGGGETQYF
TRBJ1-4 | TRBD1 | TRBV29-1 | NA | TGCAGCGTGGGGGACAGGGCGACTGAAAAACTGTTTTTT | CSVGDRATEKLFF
TRBJ1-3 | NA | TRBV29-1 | NA | TGCAGCGTTGAGGCGGACACTGGAAACACCATATATTTT | CSVEADTGNTIYF
TRBJ2-5 | NA | TRBV30 | NA | TGTGCCTGGAGGTTCGCAGGGCAAGAGACCCAGTACTTC | CAWRFAGQETQYF
TRBJ2-1 | NA | TRBV5-6 | NA | TGTGCCAGCAGGACGGGGGGCCTATACAATGAGCAGTTCTTC | CASRTGGLYNEQFF
TRBJ1-5 | NA | TRBV19 | NA | TGTGCCAGTAGTTCCACAGTAGGTCAGCCCCAGCATTTT | CASSSTVGQPQHF
TRBJ1-5 | NA | TRBV6-1 | NA | TGTGCCAGCAGTGACCCTAATCAGCCCCAGCATTTT | CASSDPNQPQHF
TRBJ2-7 | TRBD2 | TRBV27 | once | TGTGCCAGCAGTCCGCAAGCGGGAGTCTACGAGCAGTACTTC | CASSPQAGVYEQYF
TRBJ2-3 | TRBD2 | TRBV3-1/TRBV3-2 | NA | TGTGCCAGCGCGACAGCGGGGGGGCTTCCAGATACGCAGTATTTT | CASATAGGLPDTQYF
TRBJ2-5 | NA | TRBV15 | NA | TGTGCCACCAGCAAGCTAGGGACGGTTGATTCGGACAGCCTACAAGAGACCCAGTACTTC | CATSKLGTVDSDSLQETQYF
TRBJ1-1 | NA | TRBV18 | NA | TGTGCCAGCTCATTGCAGGGAGGCAACACTGAAGCTTTCTTT | CASSLQGGNTEAFF
TRBJ1-5 | NA | TRBV10-3 | NA | TGTGCCATCAGTGAGGGACAGCAAGATCAGCCCCAGCATTTT | CAISEGQQDQPQHF
TRBJ2-1 | NA | TRBV5-1 | NA | TGCGCCAGCAACTCGGCGTTAGCGAGAGGCAATGAGCAGTTCTTC | CASNSALARGNEQFF
TRBJ2-2 | NA | TRBV11-2 | NA | TGTGCCAGCAGACAAAGTCAGGCGAACACCGGGGAGCTGTTTTTT | CASRQSQANTGELFF
TRBJ2-2 | TRBD2 | TRBV7-8 | NA | TGTGCCGGACGCGGGAGTTCGTCCGGGGAGCTGTTTTTT | CAGRGSSSGELFF
TRBJ2-7 | TRBD2 | TRBV6-5 | NA | TGTGCCAGCAGTCTCCCGGGGGGCGAGCAGTACTTC | CASSLPGGEQYF
TRBJ1-5 | NA | TRBV15 | NA | TGTGCCACCAGCAGACAGGTAAATCAGCCCCAGCATTTT | CATSRQVNQPQHF
TRBJ2-4 | NA | TRBV28 | NA | TGTGCCAGCAGCCCCTCCCGGGACATTCAGTACTTC | CASSPSRDIQYF
TRBJ1-6 | NA | TRBV5-1 | NA | TGCGCCAGCACCCCGGGTCAGGGTGATTCACCCCTCCACTTT | CASTPGQGDSPLHF
TRBJ2-3 | TRBD2 | TRBV7-3 | NA | TGTGCCAGCAGCCCCCGGGCTAGCGGGATTAGCACAGATACGCAGTATTTT | CASSPRASGISTDTQYF
TRBJ2-2 | TRBD2 | TRBV9 | NA | TGTGCCAGCAGCGTAAAGACTAGCGGGGGGAATTCCGGGGAGCTGTTTTTT | CASSVKTSGGNSGELFF
TRBJ1-5 | TRBD1 | TRBV15 | NA | TGTGCCACCAGAAACAGGGACAGTTGGGGTAGCAATCAGCCCCAGCATTTT | CATRNRDSWGSNQPQHF
TRBJ1-2 | NA | TRBV5-6 | NA | TGTGCCAGCAGCTTGGGACTCTCTAACTATGGCTACACCTTC | CASSLGLSNYGYTF
TRBJ1-1 | NA | TRBV11-2 | NA | TGTGCCGACTCCCCCGGCCTGAGCACTGAAGCTTTCTTT | CADSPGLSTEAFF
TRBJ1-1 | NA | TRBV7-3 | once | TGTGCCAGCAGCTTAAGTTCGGGGAACACTGAAGCTTTCTTT | CASSLSSGNTEAFF
TRBJ2-2 | NA | TRBV3-1/TRBV3-2 | NA | TGTGCCAGCAGCCAAGAGCTGCGGACTAACACCGGGGAGCTGTTTTTT | CASSQELRTNTGELFF
TRBJ1-1 | NA | TRBV2 | NA | TGTGCCAGCAGTCGGTTACAGTTAATGAACACTGAAGCTTTCTTT | CASSRLQLMNTEAFF
TRBJ2-2 | NA | TRBV25-1 | NA | TGTGCCAGCAGTAGGGGGAACACCGGGGAGCTGTTTTTT | CASSRGNTGELFF
TRBJ1-4 | TRBD1 | TRBV9 | NA | TGTGCCAGCAGGGGACAGGATAATGAAAAACTGTTTTTT | CASRGQDNEKLFF
TRBJ2-1 | NA | TRBV7-2 | NA | TGTGCCAGCAGCTTTCAAAGGGGAAATGAGCAGTTCTTC | CASSFQRGNEQFF
TRBJ1-2 | TRBD1 | TRBV27 | NA | TGTGCCAGCAGGACCGGGGGACAGGGGATCCATGGCTACACCTTC | CASRTGGQGIHGYTF